The 30 T cell receptor beta chains given below trace back to one sample, sequenced in a study of cytomegalovirus exposure and HLA in healthy donors. With 60 Vbeta and 13 Jbeta primers, the PCR was carried out. Only in-frame clones appear in the TCRdb table, and some are missing; sequencing was by immunoSEQ multiplex PCR. The data show 130,000 or so clones, with approximately 74% seen just once and approximately 7% held by the top ten. The source material was PBMCs. The source of these receptors is a man in his forties or fifties in good health and CMV-seropositive.

This clone has more than one count but fewer than ten. The CDR3 sequence: CASSHTYNEQFF. CDR3 sequence (DNA): TGTGCCAGCAGCCACACGTACAATGAGCAGTTCTTC. The chain is built from TRBV7-2 and TRBJ2-1; D not certain. Germline CDR1 reads SGHTA; CDR2 reads FQGNSA. Trimming took 5 bases from V and 4 from J, leaving 6 bases between them. The CDR3 consists of 12 residues.

V and J are TRBV27 and TRBJ2-7, with 8 bases lining up with TRBD2. The CDR3 consists of 17 residues. Germline assignment: CDR1 MNHEY and CDR2 SMNVEV (reference sequence). V dropped 4 bases and J dropped 2; count of bases not matched to a gene: 13. The CDR3 loop reads CASSSPGLGPRPYEQYF. The CDR3 coding sequence is TGTGCCAGCAGTTCTCCGGGACTAGGGCCACGCCCCTACGAGCAGTACTTC.

The chain is built from TRBV7-9 and TRBJ1-1; 9 positions match TRBD1. This CDR3 contains 14 residues. V was pared by 4 bases and J by 6 bases, with 6 bases of the junction left unmatched. Germline CDR1 reads SEHNR; CDR2 reads FQNEAQ (reference sequence). This chain's CDR3 is CASSWDREKAEAFF. The CDR3 DNA is TGTGCCAGCAGCTGGGACAGGGAAAAAGCTGAAGCTTTCTTT.

V usage is TRBV5-8 and J usage is TRBJ2-7, with a tentative D call TRBD2 (6 bases). The CDR3 extends over 13 amino acids. CDR1 is SGHTS, CDR2 YDEGEE, per germline. The germline V and J ends were trimmed by 2 bases and 2 bases, with 8 bases remaining between them. The chain's CDR3 is CASSFGGAYEQYF. CDR3 coding DNA: TGTGCCAGCAGCTTTGGCGGGGCCTACGAGCAGTACTTC.

A single count supports this clone. The gene calls are TRBV5-4 and TRBJ2-2; D is uncertain. Germline V lookup: CDR1 SGHNT, CDR2 YYREEE (reference sequence). The CDR3 spans 14 residues. Trimming removed 5 bases from V and 6 bases from J, with 14 bases in between. Here the CDR3 reads CASSSNVRAGELFF. The CDR3 DNA reads as TGTGCCAGCAGTTCGAACGTTCGCGCCGGGGAGCTGTTTTTT.

The chain is built from TRBV2 and TRBJ1-3; D perhaps matches TRBD1 (5 bases). The CDR3 length is 17 residues. Germline V gene sequence: CDR1 SNHLY, CDR2 FYNNEI. Between the trimmed V and J ends, which lost 8 bases and 0 bases, there was a span of 20 bases. CDR3 bases: TGTGCCAGCCTCATAAGGGGCGCAACACCCTCTGGAAACACCATATATTTT. Translation: CASLIRGATPSGNTIYF.

The sample holds a few counts of this clone. This sequence joins TRBV7-2 and TRBJ1-4; a weak D match, TRBD1 (6 bases). The germline V gene encodes CDR1 SGHTA and CDR2 FQGNSA. The CDR3 sequence is 15 residues long. V was trimmed by 5 bases and J by 8 bases, leaving 18 bases between them. This CDR3 reads CASSPLRGAEEKLFF. CDR3 DNA: TGTGCCAGCAGCCCCCTCCGGGGGGCAGAAGAAAAACTGTTTTTT.

The V call is TRBV9, the J call TRBJ2-7; perhaps TRBD1 as D (6 bases). The germline V gene encodes CDR1 SGDLS and CDR2 YYNGEE. The CDR3 totals 14 residues. V was trimmed by 4 bases and J by 0 bases, leaving 11 bases between them. The CDR3: CASSPQGYSYEQYF. CDR3 coding DNA: TGTGCCAGCAGCCCACAGGGATACTCCTACGAGCAGTACTTC.

CDR3 amino acids: CASSEALRGRGKEFF. The DNA for the CDR3 is TGTGCCAGCAGTGAAGCGCTGAGGGGCAGGGGGAAAGAGTTCTTC. V and J are TRBV2 and TRBJ2-1, with TRBD1 identical over 7 bases. CDR1 and CDR2 from the germline V gene are SNHLY and FYNNEI. The trim removed 0 bases at V and 14 bases at J, leaving 13 bases unmatched. The CDR3 is made up of 15 amino acids.

The chain couples TRBV7-9 to TRBJ2-7; 8 bases are shared with TRBD1. This CDR3 comprises 14 residues. The V segment lost 5 bases and the J segment 0 bases; nucleotides outside the gene matches: 3. The germline V gene encodes CDR1 SEHNR and CDR2 FQNEAQ (reference sequence). DNA of the CDR3: TGTGCCAGCAGCCCGACAGGGGCCTCCTACGAGCAGTACTTC. Its translation is CASSPTGASYEQYF.

This clone was recorded a few times. This sequence joins TRBV7-2 and TRBJ2-1; 9 positions agree with TRBD2. Trimming removed 3 bases from V and 13 bases from J; junction bases left unmatched: 10. CDR3 length: 14 residues. CDR1 and CDR2 (germline): SGHTA, FQGNSA. CDR3 coding DNA: TGTGCCAGCAGCTTGGTTGGGCGGGGGGGTTTTCAGTTCTTC. Its protein product is CASSLVGRGGFQFF.

This chain joins TRBV25-1 and TRBJ1-2; D is ambiguous. The V and J ends lost 5 bases and 2 bases respectively, with 9 bases between them. The germline V gene has CDR1 MGHDK and CDR2 SYGVNS. This CDR3 region has 13 residues. The CDR3 spells CASSPTLNYGYTF. CDR3 coding DNA: TGTGCCAGCAGTCCGACACTGAACTATGGCTACACCTTC.

The chain uses TRBV7-8 and TRBJ2-2, with TRBD2 matching 13 bases. The CDR3 covers 16 residues. After removal of 5 bases from V and 4 bases from J, the junction contained 4 bases not matched to a gene. Germline V gene lookup returns CDR1 SGHVS and CDR2 FQNEAQ. The DNA of the CDR3 is TGTGCCAGCAGCAAACTAGCGGGGGGGTTCACCGGGGAGCTGTTTTTT. It specifies CASSKLAGGFTGELFF.

This chain uses TRBV19 with TRBJ1-6, with 9 bases identical to TRBD1. The CDR3 is made up of 15 amino acids. The ends lost 4 bases at V and 7 bases at J; junction bases unmatched: 5. Germline V gene lookup returns CDR1 LNHDA and CDR2 SQIVND (reference sequence). The CDR3 DNA follows: TGTGCCAGTAGTACCTTAGGACAGGGGAATTCACCCCTCCACTTT. The encoded protein is CASSTLGQGNSPLHF.

V usage is TRBV5-1 and J usage is TRBJ1-1; D is unclear. Germline CDR1 reads SGHRS; CDR2 reads YFSETQ. Trimming removed 0 bases at V and 4 bases at J, with 7 bases between. CDR3 size: 13 residues. CDR3 residues: CASSLDGVTEAFF. The CDR3 nucleotides are TGCGCCAGCAGCTTGGACGGGGTCACTGAAGCTTTCTTT.

This clone was found a few times. V gene TRBV6-4 combines with J gene TRBJ2-3; D might be TRBD1 (5 bases). CDR1 and CDR2 from the germline V gene are MRHNA and SNTAGT. This CDR3 region has 14 residues. V was shortened by 6 bases and J by 1 base, with 11 bases between the two germline ends. The CDR3 DNA reads as TGTGCCAGCAGACAGGAACCACGCACAGATACGCAGTATTTT. This translates into CASRQEPRTDTQYF.

The chain is built from TRBV19 and TRBJ2-2; 8 nucleotides align to TRBD2. The CDR3 has 20 amino acids. J gave up 1 base and V 4 bases, and 17 bases lay outside the gene matches. Per the germline V gene, CDR1 is LNHDA and CDR2 is SQIVND (reference sequence). The CDR3 nucleotides are TGTGCCAGTAGTAGATCTTTGAGGTTTAGCGGGGTAATGAACACCGGGGAGCTGTTTTTT. Translation: CASSRSLRFSGVMNTGELFF. The variable domain in full, with the rest retrieved from reference TRBV19 and TRBJ2-2, is DGGITQSPKYLFRKEGQNVTLSCEQNLNHDAMYWYRQDPGQGLRLIYYSQIVNDFQKGDIAEGYSVSREKKESFPLTVTSAQKNPTAFYLCASSRSLRFSGVMNTGELFFGEGSRLTVL.

The chain is built from TRBV5-1 and TRBJ2-7; 15 bases align to TRBD2. The germline CDR1 and CDR2 sequences are SGHRS and YFSETQ. V lost 4 bases and J lost 3; bases outside the gene matches: 8. The CDR3 has 17 amino acids. Here the CDR3 DNA reads TGCGCCAGCAGCCCCGGGACTAGCGGGGGGAGTTACTACGAGCAGTACTTC. It is translated as CASSPGTSGGSYYEQYF.

V gene TRBV29-1 combines with J gene TRBJ2-3; D might be TRBD1 (6 bases). This CDR3 has 14 amino acids. V lost 6 bases and J lost 4, with 17 bases in between. Looked up from germline, CDR1 is SQVTM and CDR2 is ANQGSEA. The CDR3 DNA is TGCAGCGTAAGATTTTTAACAGGGCCAGATACGCAGTATTTT. Protein product: CSVRFLTGPDTQYF.

The V and J genes are TRBV27 and TRBJ1-1, with D perhaps TRBD1 (6 bases). Trimming left V 6 bases short and J 4 bases short, with 15 bases between. The CDR3 has 14 amino acids. Germline V CDR1 and CDR2: MNHEY, SMNVEV (reference sequence). As DNA, the CDR3 is TGTGCCAGCAGCCCTAGGGGCAGGGGCACTGAAGCTTTCTTT. Its translation is CASSPRGRGTEAFF.

This clone turned up a few times. V and J are TRBV18 and TRBJ1-3; the match to TRBD1 covers 8 bases. Trimming took 3 bases from V and 3 from J; bases not matched to a gene: 4. This CDR3 has 15 amino acids. The germline gives CDR1 KGHSH, CDR2 LQKENI. The CDR3 nucleotides are TGTGCCAGCTCACCTCAGACAGGGGTTGGAAACACCATATATTTT. Its protein product is CASSPQTGVGNTIYF.

As for this clone: Other DNA sequences of this sample code for an identical CDR3. The chain has TRBV19 and TRBJ1-1; TRBD1 is a possible D gene (6 bases). The germline V and J ends were trimmed by 3 bases and 3 bases, with 8 bases remaining between them. The CDR3 is 13 amino acids. CDR1 is LNHDA, CDR2 SQIVND, per germline (reference sequence). As DNA, the CDR3 is TGTGCCAGTAGTATCAAGGGGGACACTGAAGCTTTCTTT. It specifies CASSIKGDTEAFF.

The chain uses TRBV9 and TRBJ1-1; 8 nucleotides align to TRBD1. J gave up 2 bases and V 5 bases, and 8 bases lay outside the gene matches. The germline CDR1 and CDR2 sequences are SGDLS and YYNGEE. The CDR3 runs 15 residues. CDR3 amino acids: CASSRTGRGNTEAFF. The CDR3 nucleotides read TGTGCCAGCAGTAGGACAGGGAGGGGTAACACTGAAGCTTTCTTT.

The V gene is TRBV28, the J gene TRBJ1-6, with 8 bases that match TRBD1. The V gene's germline CDR1 is MDHEN and CDR2 SYDVKM. The trim removed 9 bases at V and 13 bases at J, leaving 5 bases unmatched. The CDR3 runs to 11 residues. Here the CDR3 reads CASIDRGPLHF. CDR3 in DNA: TGTGCCAGTATAGACAGGGGCCCCCTCCACTTT.

The V call is TRBV28, the J call TRBJ2-5; D perhaps matches TRBD1 (6 bases). The CDR3 is made up of 14 amino acids. V shed 3 bases and J shed 5 bases, with 13 bases lying between them. Germline values: CDR1 MDHEN, CDR2 SYDVKM. The DNA of the CDR3 is TGTGCCAGCAGTTTCAATAGGGGGACGGAGACCCAGTACTTC. It encodes CASSFNRGTETQYF.

This clone occurred a few times. The chain combines TRBV28 with TRBJ2-1; 15 positions match TRBD2. The CDR3 contains 15 residues. The ends lost 7 bases at V and 9 bases at J; junction bases unmatched: 7. The germline gives CDR1 MDHEN, CDR2 SYDVKM. In DNA form, the CDR3 reads TGTGCCAGCAACGGACTAGCGGGGGGGCCGAGTGAGCAGTTCTTC. It codes for CASNGLAGGPSEQFF.

V and J are TRBV30 and TRBJ2-1; 9 bases match TRBD1. Per the germline V gene, CDR1 is GTSNPN and CDR2 is SVGIG (reference sequence). CDR3 size: 15 residues. J was trimmed by 2 bases and V by 2 bases; bases with no gene match: 4. The CDR3 reads CAWSPGTGTYNEQFF. Written as DNA, the CDR3 is TGTGCCTGGAGTCCCGGGACAGGGACCTACAATGAGCAGTTCTTC.

The chain links TRBV10-3 to TRBJ2-7, with 9 nucleotides matching TRBD1. With 3 bases clipped from V and 2 bases from J, the junction kept 8 bases outside the gene matches. Germline V gene data show CDR1 as ENHRY and CDR2 as SYGVKD. The length of the CDR3 is 16 residues. The DNA for the CDR3 is TGTGCCATCAGTGACCTCGGACAGGGGAATCCCTACGAGCAGTACTTC. Protein sequence: CAISDLGQGNPYEQYF.

The chain combines TRBV5-6 with TRBJ2-5, with TRBD2 matching over 9 bases. CDR1 is SGHDT, CDR2 YYEEEE, per germline. CDR3 length: 17 residues. Trimming removed 0 bases from V and 5 bases from J; junction bases left unmatched: 11. The CDR3 nucleotides are TGTGCCAGCAGCTTGGTGGGGCGGGAGGGCCCTTGGGAGACCCAGTACTTC. It encodes CASSLVGREGPWETQYF.

The J gene is TRBJ2-5, the V gene TRBV5-4, with 8 bases that match TRBD1. The end of the DNA is better explained by TRBJ2-7, so the J call may be wrong. There are 16 residues in the CDR3. Germline V gives CDR1 SGHNT, CDR2 YYREEE (reference sequence). CDR3 DNA: TGTGCCAGCAGCCCCCTAGCTACCACAGGGGGCTACGAGCAGTACTTC. Translating gives CASSPLATTGGYEQYF.